Below are 14 T cell receptor beta chains sequenced from a single sample in a study of cytomegalovirus exposure and HLA in healthy donors. Amplification used 60 Vbeta primers and 13 Jbeta primers. Sequenced by immunoSEQ multiplex PCR; TCRdb stores in-frame clones only, minus some. The repertoire includes just over 150,000 clones, around 83% of them detected once, and about 2% sits in the top ten. Sequencing was done on a sample of PBMCs. The receptors here all came from a man aged 18 to 35 in good health and CMV-seropositive.

The CDR3 DNA sequence: TGTGCCAGCAGGGAATACTGGACAGGGGAGGGCGAGCAGTACTTC. This translates into CASREYWTGEGEQYF. The chain joins TRBV2 to TRBJ2-7, with TRBD1 identical over 9 bases. The length of the CDR3 is 15 residues. Germline loops: CDR1 SNHLY, CDR2 FYNNEI. V was clipped by 6 bases and J by 6 bases; unmatched bases: 12.

J is TRBJ2-2 and V is TRBV15; a weak D match, TRBD1 (6 bases). The CDR3 is made up of 15 amino acids. Germline assignment: CDR1 LNHNV and CDR2 YYDKDF (reference sequence). The V and J ends lost 3 bases and 7 bases respectively, with 15 bases between them. CDR3 sequence: CATSSGSRTVGELFF. The CDR3 DNA sequence: TGTGCCACCAGCAGCGGGTCGCGGACAGTCGGGGAGCTGTTTTTT.

V usage is TRBV23-1 and J usage is TRBJ1-2; TRBD1 aligns across 7 bases. TRBV23-1 is an ORF for which the function is uncertain. V shed 5 bases and J 2 bases; nucleotides not matched to a gene: 5. The CDR3 is made up of 14 amino acids. The CDR3 bases are TGCGCCAGCAGTGTAACAGGGGTCAACTATGGCTACACCTTC. Its protein is CASSVTGVNYGYTF.

V usage is TRBV5-1 and J usage is TRBJ1-5; TRBD1 is a possible D gene (6 bases). Germline values: CDR1 SGHRS, CDR2 YFSETQ. This CDR3 is built from 16 residues. V lost 4 bases and J lost 4, with 18 bases in between. CDR3 sequence: CASSPTGTGINQPQHF. The CDR3 DNA reads as TGCGCCAGCAGCCCCACCGGAACAGGGATAAATCAGCCCCAGCATTTT.

The CDR3 bases are TGTGCCAGCGCCCTGGGCACAGACACCGGGGAGCTGTTTTTT. This encodes CASALGTDTGELFF. The chain recombines TRBV6-4 with TRBJ2-2; D unclear. Trimming pared 8 bases from V and 3 bases from J, leaving 13 bases between. The CDR3 sequence is 14 residues long. Germline values: CDR1 MRHNA, CDR2 SNTAGT.

The chain links TRBV2 to TRBJ1-4, with 8 nucleotides matching TRBD1. From germline, CDR1 is SNHLY and CDR2 FYNNEI. V lost 5 bases, J lost 8 bases, and 10 bases stayed unmatched. The CDR3 contains 15 residues. This chain's CDR3 is CASSPGAGGNEKLFF. CDR3 nucleotide sequence: TGTGCCAGCAGTCCAGGGGCAGGGGGCAACGAAAAACTGTTTTTT.

The chain combines TRBV6-6 with TRBJ2-2; D possibly corresponds to TRBD2 (7 bases). Between the trimmed V and J ends, which lost 7 bases and 4 bases, there was a span of 16 bases. This CDR3 has 15 residues. Germline V gene sequence: CDR1 MNHNY, CDR2 SVGAGI (reference sequence). CDR3 bases: TGTGCCAGCACCGGGTTAGGGGGGGCCACCGGGGAGCTGTTTTTT. Translated, it gives CASTGLGGATGELFF.

This clone was recorded once. J is TRBJ2-7 and V is TRBV4-3, with 11 bases that match TRBD1. The CDR3 spans 16 residues. The germline V gene has CDR1 LGHNA and CDR2 YSLEER. J gave up 3 bases and V 3 bases, and 7 bases lay outside the gene matches. The CDR3 region has the DNA TGCGCCAGCAGCCAGCATACGGGGACAGGGGGCTACGAGCAGTACTTC. Encoded protein: CASSQHTGTGGYEQYF.

In its sample, this clone was seen once. The chain has TRBV9 and TRBJ2-5; 8 bases align to TRBD2. Germline lookup yields CDR1 SGDLS and CDR2 YYNGEE. The V and J ends lost 4 bases and 3 bases, in that order; junction bases with no gene match: 20. This CDR3 has 19 amino acids. The CDR3, as DNA: TGTGCCAGCAGCCGATGGACATCTCGAAGTTACGGGGGGGAAGAGACCCAGTACTTC. The encoded protein is CASSRWTSRSYGGEETQYF.

This clone has only one observation. This chain joins TRBV30 and TRBJ2-3; 12 bases agree with TRBD2. Germline lookup yields CDR1 GTSNPN and CDR2 SVGIG (reference sequence). This CDR3 is 17 amino acids long. After removal of 1 base from V and 5 bases from J, the junction contained 10 bases not matched to a gene. This CDR3 reads CAWSGGASGGAIDTQYF. DNA for the CDR3: TGTGCCTGGAGTGGTGGAGCTAGCGGGGGGGCTATAGATACGCAGTATTTT.

V usage is TRBV5-1 and J usage is TRBJ2-2; maybe TRBD1 (5 bases). The germline V gene encodes CDR1 SGHRS and CDR2 YFSETQ. Between the trimmed V and J ends, which lost 4 bases and 7 bases, there was a span of 20 bases. The CDR3 is made up of 16 amino acids. CDR3 sequence reads: CASSSSEGAGIGELFF. The DNA of the CDR3 is TGCGCCAGCAGCAGTTCGGAAGGTGCAGGGATCGGGGAGCTGTTTTTT.

The CDR3 DNA is TGTGCCTGGAGTGTCGGGGGACTAGGGGGCTACGAGCAGTACTTC. This codes for CAWSVGGLGGYEQYF. The chain uses TRBV30 and TRBJ2-7, with 8 bases that match TRBD2. V dropped 0 bases and J dropped 3; count of bases not matched to a gene: 7. Germline values: CDR1 GTSNPN, CDR2 SVGIG (reference sequence). CDR3 length: 15 amino acids.

The chain is built from TRBV18 and TRBJ1-2; D not resolved. V lost 2 bases and J lost 1, with 8 bases in between. Germline V gene data show CDR1 as KGHSH and CDR2 as LQKENI. This CDR3 is 14 amino acids long. The CDR3 region has the DNA TGTGCCAGCTCACCAGTCCCAGATAACTATGGCTACACCTTC. As protein: CASSPVPDNYGYTF.

This chain links TRBV18 with TRBJ2-7, with D hard to call. The V and J ends lost 3 bases and 0 bases respectively, with 15 bases between them. CDR3 length: 16 amino acids. CDR1 and CDR2 from the germline V gene are KGHSH and LQKENI. CDR3 coding DNA: TGTGCCAGCTCACCGCCCCAGGCCTCAAGCTCCTACGAGCAGTACTTC. This translates into CASSPPQASSSYEQYF.